The 23 T cell receptor beta chains given below trace back to one sample, sequenced in a study of OX40 agonist ivuxolimab in advanced cancers. Receptor libraries were prepared by the immunoSEQ multiplex PCR assay. The table comes from immuneACCESS by way of TCRdb, which keeps in-frame sequences with V and J called. Part of the clones is missing from these tables; in studies checked, under half for an unresolved V gene and the rest for unknown reasons. The sample has almost 85,000 clones on record, 85% to 95% of them singletons. Of the sample, approximately 11% falls within the top ten clones. The sequenced sample was CD4+ or CD8+ T cells sorted from blood, obtained in a trial of the OX40 agonist ivuxolimab. The receptor source for this set is an adult with an advanced solid tumor such as melanoma, head and neck, liver or kidney cancer.

The rearrangement links TRBV5-6 to TRBJ2-7, with D perhaps TRBD2 (6 bases). Trimming pared 4 bases from V and 4 bases from J, leaving 18 bases between. Germline V CDR1 and CDR2: SGHDT, YYEEEE. The CDR3 consists of 15 residues. The CDR3 loop reads CASSGEATGRYEQYF. CDR3 bases: TGTGCCAGCAGCGGGGAGGCGACGGGAAGGTACGAGCAGTACTTC.

This chain links TRBV13 with TRBJ2-3; 14 bases agree with TRBD2. J gave up 0 bases and V 4 bases, and 6 bases lay outside the gene matches. This CDR3 is 18 amino acids long. The germline V gene has CDR1 PRHDT and CDR2 FYEKMQ (reference sequence). In nucleotides, the CDR3 is TGTGCCAGCAGCTCCGGGACTAGCGGGGGTTATAGCACAGATACGCAGTATTTT. Translation gives CASSSGTSGGYSTDTQYF.

This chain uses TRBV4-2 with TRBJ2-3, with D perhaps matching TRBD2 (5 bases). Trimming cost V 1 base and J 5 bases, with 10 bases left between them. The germline V gene encodes CDR1 LGHNA and CDR2 YNFKEQ. CDR3 length: 14 amino acids. The CDR3 coding sequence is TGTGCCAGCAGCCAAGTCGGGATAGGAGATACGCAGTATTTT. Protein sequence: CASSQVGIGDTQYF.

This clone appeared a few times. The rearrangement uses TRBV11-3 and TRBJ2-3; D is ambiguous. Germline V gives CDR1 SGHNT, CDR2 YENEEA. V lost 1 base, J lost 6 bases, and 5 bases lay in between. CDR3 length: 12 amino acids. As DNA, the CDR3 is TGTGCCAGCAGCTTAGGTCCTGATACGCAGTATTTT. It yields the protein CASSLGPDTQYF.

The chain carries TRBV6-5 and TRBJ1-1; weak D call: TRBD1 (6 bases). CDR3 length equals 13 residues. Looked up from germline, CDR1 is MNHEY and CDR2 is SVGAGI. The germline V and J ends were trimmed by 6 bases and 1 base, with 9 bases remaining between them. The CDR3 DNA follows: TGTGCCAGCAGCCCGGGACAGAACACTGAAGCTTTCTTT. This translates into CASSPGQNTEAFF.

The V and J genes are TRBV5-4 and TRBJ2-5; D gene ambiguous. The CDR3 loop spans 13 amino acids. CDR1 SGHNT and CDR2 YYREEE come from the germline V gene (reference sequence). Trimming removed 1 base from V and 0 bases from J, with 4 bases in between. CDR3 DNA sequence: TGTGCCAGCAGCTTGTCCAACCAAGAGACCCAGTACTTC. This gives the protein CASSLSNQETQYF. Using reference TRBV5-4 and TRBJ2-5 for the parts outside the CDR3, the full variable domain is ETGVTQSPTHLIKTRGQQVTLRCSSQSGHNTVSWYQQALGQGPQFIFQYYREEENGRGNFPPRFSGLQFPNYSSELNVNALELDDSALYLCASSLSNQETQYFGPGTRLLVL.

The genes are TRBV7-9 and TRBJ1-5; no definite D call. The V and J ends lost 2 bases and 4 bases respectively, with 6 bases between them. In germline, CDR1 is SEHNR, CDR2 FQNEAQ (reference sequence). This CDR3 comprises 13 residues. CDR3 DNA sequence: TGTGCCAGCAGCTTATCTCCGAATCAGCCCCAGCATTTT. It codes for CASSLSPNQPQHF.

The rearrangement joins TRBV30 to TRBJ2-7; D is unresolved. The V gene lost 2 bases and the J gene lost 3 bases, with 11 bases spanning the gap. The CDR3 spans 13 residues. From germline, CDR1 is GTSNPN and CDR2 SVGIG (reference sequence). Here the CDR3 DNA reads TGTGCCTGGAGTCTACTCCAAGGCTACGAGCAGTACTTC. Translated: CAWSLLQGYEQYF.

The rearrangement uses TRBV15 and TRBJ1-2, with D tentatively TRBD1 (6 bases). Germline V gene data show CDR1 as LNHNV and CDR2 as YYDKDF (reference sequence). V was clipped by 8 bases and J by 6 bases, with 22 bases between them. The CDR3 covers 15 residues. The DNA for the CDR3 is TGTGCCACCCAAAGGGGTGTGGGGGCGCTTGATGGCTACACCTTC. Translated, it gives CATQRGVGALDGYTF. The full variable domain, completed using reference TRBV15 and TRBJ1-2, is DAMVIQNPRYQVTQFGKPVTLSCSQTLNHNVMYWYQQKSSQAPKLLFHYYDKDFNNEADTPDNFQSRRPNTSFCFLDIRSPGLGDTAMYLCATQRGVGALDGYTFGSGTRLTVV.

V is TRBV9 and J is TRBJ2-5; D possibly corresponds to TRBD2 (6 bases). Germline CDR1 is SGDLS and CDR2 is YYNGEE. This CDR3 spans 17 amino acids. The V end was cut by 4 bases, the J end by 2 bases, with 21 bases between. The CDR3 here is CASSLGGLREDQETQYF. CDR3 coding DNA: TGTGCCAGCAGCCTAGGTGGGTTGAGGGAGGATCAAGAGACCCAGTACTTC.

CDR3: CSVEEGGYATKNIQYF. In DNA form, the CDR3 reads TGCAGCGTTGAAGAGGGAGGGTATGCGACCAAAAACATTCAGTACTTC. This chain links TRBV29-1 with TRBJ2-4; 7 positions agree with TRBD2. The CDR3 consists of 16 residues. From germline, CDR1 is SQVTM and CDR2 ANQGSEA. Trimming removed 0 bases from V and 2 bases from J; junction bases left unmatched: 7.

This chain uses TRBV5-1 with TRBJ1-2; 9 bases agree with TRBD1. J gave up 2 bases and V 4 bases, and 9 bases lay outside the gene matches. Per germline, CDR1 SGHRS and CDR2 YFSETQ. There are 16 residues in the CDR3. The CDR3 protein is CASSATGTGMNYGYTF. DNA for the CDR3: TGCGCCAGCAGCGCGACCGGGACAGGGATGAACTATGGCTACACCTTC. Combining the CDR3 with reference TRBV5-1 and TRBJ1-2 gives the whole variable domain KAGVTQTPRYLIKTRGQQVTLSCSPISGHRSVSWYQQTPGQGLQFLFEYFSETQRNKGNFPGRFSGRQFSNSRSEMNVSTLELGDSALYLCASSATGTGMNYGYTFGSGTRLTVV.

The chain uses TRBV9 and TRBJ1-2, with a weak D call TRBD1 (6 bases). Trimming pared 1 base from V and 2 bases from J, leaving 6 bases between. This CDR3 contains 13 residues. Germline V CDR1 and CDR2: SGDLS, YYNGEE. The CDR3 is CASSVQGNYGYTF. The CDR3, as DNA: TGTGCCAGCAGCGTACAGGGGAACTATGGCTACACCTTC.

The V call is TRBV6-5, the J call TRBJ2-7; TRBD1 aligns across 9 bases. Germline CDR1 MNHEY, CDR2 SVGAGI. The CDR3 sequence is 15 residues long. V was clipped by 5 bases and J by 7 bases; unmatched bases: 12. The CDR3 coding sequence is TGTGCCAGCAGTGCCGATTCCGGGACAGGGAGGGAGCAGTACTTC. Protein sequence: CASSADSGTGREQYF.

The chain is built from TRBV7-3 and TRBJ2-2; D is perhaps TRBD1 or TRBD2 (5 bases each). Trimming removed 2 bases at V and 4 bases at J, with 11 bases between. The CDR3 is 15 residues long. Germline V lookup: CDR1 SGHTA, CDR2 FQGTGA. CDR3 residues: CASSLGGPGTGELFF. CDR3 coding DNA: TGTGCCAGCAGCTTAGGGGGACCGGGCACCGGGGAGCTGTTTTTT.

The chain carries TRBV11-2 and TRBJ2-7; a possible D gene is TRBD2 (5 bases). V lost 2 bases and J lost 0, with 17 bases in between. The germline V gene encodes CDR1 SGHAT and CDR2 FQNNGV. This CDR3 is 17 amino acids long. The CDR3 loop is CASSLSPERSSSYEQYF. In DNA form, the CDR3 reads TGTGCCAGCAGCTTAAGTCCTGAGCGGAGTTCCTCCTACGAGCAGTACTTC. Full variable domain (outside the CDR3, taken from reference TRBV11-2 and TRBJ2-7): EAGVAQSPRYKIIEKRQSVAFWCNPISGHATLYWYQQILGQGPKLLIQFQNNGVVDDSQLPKDRFSAERLKGVDSTLKIQPAKLEDSAVYLCASSLSPERSSSYEQYFGPGTRLTVT.

The chain carries TRBV6-6 and TRBJ1-2; 8 positions agree with TRBD1. Germline-derived CDR1 and CDR2 are MNHNY and SVGAGI (reference sequence). The CDR3 spans 14 residues. The V gene end was trimmed by 0 bases and the J gene end by 4 bases; junction bases not matched to a gene: 1. The CDR3: CASSYSQGAYGYTF. CDR3 coding DNA: TGTGCCAGCAGTTACTCGCAGGGGGCCTATGGCTACACCTTC.

The chain is built from TRBV28 and TRBJ1-2, with 9 bases identical to TRBD1. V was pared by 5 bases and J by 4 bases, with 2 bases of the junction left unmatched. The CDR3 totals 13 residues. Germline-derived CDR1 and CDR2 are MDHEN and SYDVKM. CDR3 amino acids: CASSRDRAYGYTF. CDR3 nucleotides: TGTGCCAGCAGTCGGGACAGGGCCTATGGCTACACCTTC.

This chain joins TRBV9 and TRBJ2-7; the match to TRBD2 covers 8 bases. Germline V gene sequence: CDR1 SGDLS, CDR2 YYNGEE. The CDR3 is 15 residues long. V lost 1 base, J lost 1 base, and 4 bases stayed unmatched. DNA of the CDR3: TGTGCCAGCAGCGTAAATAGCGGGATTTCCTACGAGCAGTACTTC. It specifies CASSVNSGISYEQYF.

The chain has TRBV11-2 and TRBJ2-1; perhaps TRBD2 as D (6 bases). The length of the CDR3 is 16 residues. The germline gives CDR1 SGHAT, CDR2 FQNNGV. Trimming took off 5 bases at V and 8 bases at J, with 22 bases between the two ends. In DNA form, the CDR3 reads TGTGCCAGCAGCCCCCCCCTGGGCGGGGTCGGGGATGAGCAGTTCTTC. As protein: CASSPPLGGVGDEQFF.

Points on this clone: This CDR3 is also generated by other DNA sequences in the sample. The chain employs TRBV29-1 and TRBJ1-1; 8 bases align to TRBD1. Germline V lookup: CDR1 SQVTM, CDR2 ANQGSEA. The CDR3 has 16 amino acids. The junction had 11 bases not matched to a gene; V was cut back by 5 bases and J by 0 bases. The CDR3 here is CSVKGQGPELNTEAFF. The CDR3 coding sequence is TGCAGCGTTAAAGGACAGGGCCCGGAACTGAACACTGAAGCTTTCTTT.

V is TRBV6-5 and J is TRBJ1-1; TRBD1 is a possible D gene (5 bases). V was shortened by 8 bases and J by 0 bases, with 13 bases between the two germline ends. This CDR3 is built from 14 residues. Per the germline V gene, CDR1 is MNHEY and CDR2 is SVGAGI. As DNA, the CDR3 is TGTGCCAGCTCCTTGGGGCTTCTGAACACTGAAGCTTTCTTT. Translation: CASSLGLLNTEAFF.

The rearrangement links TRBV2 to TRBJ2-7; 11 positions agree with TRBD1. The CDR3 length is 14 residues. The germline V gene encodes CDR1 SNHLY and CDR2 FYNNEI. The junction had 3 bases not matched to a gene; V was cut back by 6 bases and J by 2 bases. The DNA for the CDR3 is TGTGCCAGCAGCACGGGACAGGGGGCCTACGAGCAGTACTTC. Translation: CASSTGQGAYEQYF. Full variable domain (outside the CDR3, taken from reference TRBV2 and TRBJ2-7): EPEVTQTPSHQVTQMGQEVILRCVPISNHLYFYWYRQILGQKVEFLVSFYNNEISEKSEIFDDQFSVERPDGSNFTLKIRSTKLEDSAMYFCASSTGQGAYEQYFGPGTRLTVT.